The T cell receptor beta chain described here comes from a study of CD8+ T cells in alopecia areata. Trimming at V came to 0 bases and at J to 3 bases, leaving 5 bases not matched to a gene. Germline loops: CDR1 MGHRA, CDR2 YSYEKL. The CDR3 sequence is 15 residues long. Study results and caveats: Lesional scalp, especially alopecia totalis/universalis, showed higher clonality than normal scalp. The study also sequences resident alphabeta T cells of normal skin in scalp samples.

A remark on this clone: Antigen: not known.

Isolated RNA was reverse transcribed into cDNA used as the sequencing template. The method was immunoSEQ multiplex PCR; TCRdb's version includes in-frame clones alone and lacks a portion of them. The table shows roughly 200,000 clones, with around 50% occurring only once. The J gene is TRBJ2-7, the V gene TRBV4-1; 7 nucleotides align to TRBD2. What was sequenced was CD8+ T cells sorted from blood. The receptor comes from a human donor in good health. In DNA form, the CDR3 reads TGCGCCAGCAGCCAAGAAGAGTCGGGGGGCTACGAGCAGTACTTC. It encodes CASSQEESGGYEQYF.